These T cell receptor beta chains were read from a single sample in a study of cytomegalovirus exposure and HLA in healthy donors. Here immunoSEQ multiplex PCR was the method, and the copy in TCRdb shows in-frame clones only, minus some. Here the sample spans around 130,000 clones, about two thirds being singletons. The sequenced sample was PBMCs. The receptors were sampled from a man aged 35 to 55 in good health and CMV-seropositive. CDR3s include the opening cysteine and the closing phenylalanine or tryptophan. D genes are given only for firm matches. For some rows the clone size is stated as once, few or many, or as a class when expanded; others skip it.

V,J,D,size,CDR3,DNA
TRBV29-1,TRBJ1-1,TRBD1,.,CSGGQRYTEAFF,TGCAGCGGGGGACAGAGGTACACTGAAGCTTTCTTT
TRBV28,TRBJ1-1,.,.,CATYTGGTEAFF,TGTGCCACTTACACGGGGGGCACTGAAGCTTTCTTT
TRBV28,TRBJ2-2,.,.,CASSFVRQGNTGELFF,TGTGCCAGCAGTTTCGTTAGGCAGGGGAACACCGGGGAGCTGTTTTTT
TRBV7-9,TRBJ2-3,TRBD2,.,CASSRLAGRTDTQYF,TGTGCCAGCAGCAGACTAGCGGGGCGCACAGATACGCAGTATTTT
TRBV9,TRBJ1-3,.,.,CASSRQLTADLGGNTIYF,TGTGCCAGCAGCCGACAACTGACAGCCGACCTGGGTGGAAACACCATATATTTT
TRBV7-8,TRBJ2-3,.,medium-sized,CASSLPRQEASTDTQYF,TGTGCCAGCAGCCTACCGCGACAGGAGGCTAGCACAGATACGCAGTATTTT
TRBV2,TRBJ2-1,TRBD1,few,CASSPFPGGAYNEQFF,TGTGCCAGCAGTCCGTTTCCAGGGGGTGCTTACAATGAGCAGTTCTTC
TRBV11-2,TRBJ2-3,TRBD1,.,CASSLIPGQGSTDTQYF,TGTGCCAGCAGCTTAATTCCCGGACAGGGTAGCACAGATACGCAGTATTTT
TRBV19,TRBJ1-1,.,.,CASSRGGNTEAFF,TGTGCCAGTAGCAGAGGAGGGAACACTGAAGCTTTCTTT
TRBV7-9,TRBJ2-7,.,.,CASSLRGSLPYEQYF,TGTGCCAGCAGCCTCCGAGGGTCGCTACCCTACGAGCAGTACTTC
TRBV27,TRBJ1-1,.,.,CASSQGFFNTEAFF,TGTGCCAGCAGTCAGGGTTTCTTCAACACTGAAGCTTTCTTT
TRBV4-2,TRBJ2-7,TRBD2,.,CASSQDLSGSSEQYF,TGTGCCAGCAGCCAAGACCTCAGCGGGAGTAGCGAGCAGTACTTC
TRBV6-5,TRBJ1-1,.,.,CASSRHTGNTEAFF,TGTGCCAGCAGTCGACATACAGGGAACACTGAAGCTTTCTTT
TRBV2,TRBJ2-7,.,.,CASTTYQEPEQYF,TGTGCCAGCACAACCTATCAAGAGCCCGAGCAGTACTTC
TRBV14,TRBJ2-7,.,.,CASSQIGGSGYEQYF,TGTGCCAGCAGCCAAATCGGTGGGAGTGGGTACGAGCAGTACTTC
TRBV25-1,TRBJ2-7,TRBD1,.,CASSELPGQYYEQYF,TGTGCCAGCAGTGAACTGCCGGGACAGTACTACGAGCAGTACTTC
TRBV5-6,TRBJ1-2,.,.,CASSSRYGYTF,TGTGCCAGCAGCTCACGGTATGGCTACACCTTC
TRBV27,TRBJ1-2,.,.,CASTSLGESNYGYTF,TGTGCCAGCACCTCTCTTGGAGAGTCTAACTATGGCTACACCTTC
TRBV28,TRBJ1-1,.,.,CASREAHTEAFF,TGTGCCAGCAGGGAGGCTCACACTGAAGCTTTCTTT
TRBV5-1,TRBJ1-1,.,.,CASSSGHQLNTEAFF,TGCGCCAGCAGCTCGGGACACCAGCTGAACACTGAAGCTTTCTTT
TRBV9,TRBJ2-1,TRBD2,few,CASSVSGRAIKSYNEQFF,TGTGCCAGCAGCGTTAGCGGGAGGGCTATCAAGTCCTACAATGAGCAGTTCTTC
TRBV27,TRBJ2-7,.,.,CASSLSAVAYEQYF,TGTGCCAGCAGTTTATCCGCAGTGGCCTACGAGCAGTACTTC
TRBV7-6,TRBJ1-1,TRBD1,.,CASSLRQGAPEAFF,TGTGCCAGCAGCTTAAGACAGGGGGCACCTGAAGCTTTCTTT
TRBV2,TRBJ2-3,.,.,CASVMEITDTQYF,TGTGCCAGCGTTATGGAGATCACAGATACGCAGTATTTT
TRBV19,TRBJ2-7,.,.,CASMDRLYEQYF,TGTGCCAGTATGGACAGACTCTACGAGCAGTACTTC
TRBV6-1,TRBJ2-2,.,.,CASGTGIGELFF,TGTGCCAGCGGAACAGGGATCGGGGAGCTGTTTTTT
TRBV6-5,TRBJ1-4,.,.,CASSCGGRLNEKLFF,TGTGCCAGCAGTTGCGGCGGCCGACTAAATGAAAAACTGTTTTTT
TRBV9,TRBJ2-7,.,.,CASSVAGGPGSTEQYF,TGTGCCAGCAGCGTAGCTGGAGGCCCTGGTTCAACAGAGCAGTACTTC
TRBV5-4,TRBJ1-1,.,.,CASSRAGVGTEAFF,TGTGCCAGCAGCAGGGCAGGGGTCGGGACTGAAGCTTTCTTT
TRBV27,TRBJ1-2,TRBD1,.,CASSLLRTGDNGYTF,TGTGCCAGCAGTTTACTCCGGACAGGGGATAATGGCTACACCTTC
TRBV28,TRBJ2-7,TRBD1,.,CASSRSGTGAEQYF,TGTGCCAGCAGTCGGTCCGGGACAGGGGCCGAGCAGTACTTC
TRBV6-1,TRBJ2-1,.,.,CASSERAGTYNEQFF,TGTGCCAGCTCTGAAAGAGCGGGTACCTACAATGAGCAGTTCTTC
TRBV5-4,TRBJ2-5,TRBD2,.,CASSLALAGGETQYF,TGTGCCAGCAGCTTGGCACTAGCGGGAGGAGAGACCCAGTACTTC
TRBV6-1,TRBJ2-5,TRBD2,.,CASRLAGGKQETQYF,TGTGCCAGCAGGCTAGCGGGGGGAAAACAAGAGACCCAGTACTTC
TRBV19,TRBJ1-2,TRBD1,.,CASSAVTGTGDYGYTF,TGTGCCAGTAGTGCAGTAACCGGGACAGGGGACTATGGCTACACCTTC
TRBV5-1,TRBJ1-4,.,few,CASSLLGGEVSTNEKLFF,TGCGCCAGCAGCTTGTTAGGAGGGGAGGTTTCAACTAATGAAAAACTGTTTTTT
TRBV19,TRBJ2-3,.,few,CASSIGEGGTDTQYF,TGTGCCAGTAGTATTGGAGAGGGAGGCACAGATACGCAGTATTTT
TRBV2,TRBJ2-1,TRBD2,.,CASSVASGSSVVVNEQFF,TGTGCCAGCAGTGTGGCTAGCGGGAGCTCGGTAGTGGTAAATGAGCAGTTCTTC
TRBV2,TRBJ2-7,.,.,CASSPRLPSSYEQYF,TGTGCCAGCAGTCCCCGACTTCCGAGCTCCTACGAGCAGTACTTC
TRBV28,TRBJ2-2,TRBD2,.,CASSWTRLTGELFF,TGTGCCAGCAGTTGGACTAGGTTGACCGGGGAGCTGTTTTTT
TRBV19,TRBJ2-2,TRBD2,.,CASSTGGNTGELFF,TGTGCCAGTAGTACGGGGGGGAACACCGGGGAGCTGTTTTTT
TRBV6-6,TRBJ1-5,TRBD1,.,CASSGGTASNQPQHF,TGTGCCAGCAGCGGAGGGACAGCAAGCAATCAGCCCCAGCATTTT
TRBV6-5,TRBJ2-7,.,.,CASSYSGTLTYEQYF,TGTGCCAGCAGTTACTCCGGGACACTTACCTACGAGCAGTACTTC
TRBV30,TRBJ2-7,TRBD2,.,CAWSLQGGSPPYEQYF,TGTGCCTGGAGTCTCCAGGGAGGGAGCCCTCCCTACGAGCAGTACTTC
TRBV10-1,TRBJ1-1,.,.,CASSETRNTEAFF,TGCGCCAGCAGTGAGACAAGGAACACTGAAGCTTTCTTT